The sequence of this T cell receptor beta chain was determined in a study of blood T cells in healthy people across ages. Germline values: CDR1 DFQATT, CDR2 SNEGSKA (reference sequence). V was clipped by 3 bases and J by 6 bases; unmatched bases: 4. This CDR3 has 14 residues. Of note for this clonotype: The antigen remains undetermined.

Study-level findings and limits: Observed TCR beta diversity showed a strong correlation with the percentage of naive T cells as measured by flow cytometry. Researchers said unsorted PBMCs prevented a conclusive naive versus antigen-experienced comparison.

Then a second PCR, running about 6 to 11 cycles, was carried out with a sample-barcoded 5' primer and a J-beta primer mix. TCRdb reprocessed the 5' RACE reads with MiXCR, giving one entry per CDR3 protein. The data contain approximately 830,000 distinct CDR3 sequences, 60% to 80% of them singletons. The material sequenced was blood. This TCR derives from a man aged 25-40 years in good health. The chain has TRBV20-1 and TRBJ1-4, with 10 bases aligning to TRBD1. The CDR3 bases are TGCAGTGCTAGGCCCGGGACAGGGGATGAAAAACTGTTTTTT. This codes for CSARPGTGDEKLFF.